This T cell receptor (beta chain) was sequenced for a study of T-cell reconstitution after alpha-beta-depleted transplantation in children. The study, taken as a whole, reports: Reportedly, only several hundred clones from non-depleted graft cells drove alpha-beta T-cell counts at about two months.

During its preparation, the TCRbeta library received unique molecular identifiers. TCRdb redid the calling of the PCR reads with MiXCR, one entry per CDR3 protein. The sample holds 900,000 or so distinct CDR3 sequences; under 20% are singletons and the top ten take about 5%. This clonotype was counted between two and nine times. Antigen: not known. The source of this sequence is a male patient between 5 and 17 years old who had a stem cell transplant for acute lymphoblastic leukemia, so the T cells may come from the graft donor. The sequences come from PBMCs, mostly from graft donor cells, collected 360 days after TCRalphabeta/CD19-depleted stem cell transplant.

CDR3 loop: CASSLSATWNNEQFF. The CDR3 DNA follows: TGCGCCAGCAGCTTAAGCGCGACGTGGAACAATGAGCAGTTCTTC. The J gene is TRBJ2-1, the V gene TRBV5-1; D is unclear. This CDR3 has 15 residues. Germline CDR1 and CDR2: SGHRS and YFSETQ. V lost 2 bases, J lost 5 bases, and 14 bases lay in between.